Given below is one T cell receptor (beta chain) in context. Its antigen has not been determined. No much larger clone exists at a distance of one base, and base qualities are not known. The data are from a study of blood T cell repertoires in COVID-19 (TCRdb year 2020). About the full investigation: Samples from collaborators originated in the United States, Italy and Spain and spanned both the acute and convalescent phases of COVID-19. The material from the prospective study consisted of cDNA or gDNA derived from T cells, B-cell-depleted T cells, or PBMCs. Subjects who had been exposed to COVID-19, were actively infected with it, or had recovered from it provided the deeply sampled blood TCRbeta repertoires that made up the dataset. The repertoires were released in a freely available public database intended as a resource for research on the immune response to SARS-CoV-2. Samples came from the ongoing ImmuneRACE study (first 160 participants) plus 1,254 subjects from 6 global collaborators. Sample metadata almost always included a de-identified subject ID, COVID-19 status, age in years and sex. HLA class I and class II types, where available, came from metadata supplied by the sample provider rather than from assay-based typing.

The immunoSEQ Assay, a bias-controlled multiplex PCR, was used to amplify TCRbeta CDR3 regions from genomic DNA. The paper's data handling went like this. Nucleated cell counts per sample were estimated from amplification of reference gene primers within the assay. Sequence reads were collapsed and filtered to measure the absolute abundance of every unique TCRbeta CDR3 rearrangement. For each sample, productive Simpson clonality was calculated as the square root of Simpson's diversity index across productive rearrangements. TCRdb holds this immuneACCESS table with in-frame rearrangements only. Some clones are missing; in checked studies, unresolved V genes explain under half, and the rest has no known cause. V and J calls and clone size are given by that table; D and trimming were obtained from the DNA. The sample contains roughly 400,000 clones, approximately 89% of them found a single time. Over 2% of the sample is held by the ten biggest clonotypes.

CDR1 and CDR2 were assigned from the germline V gene as SGHTA and FQGNSA. Taken from cysteine to phenylalanine, the CDR3 has 15 residues. Only the CDR3 portion is preserved as DNA: 45 bases, with reading frame beginning at the first base. V is shortened by 4 bases, J by 0 bases, and the region joining them spans 13 bases. Findings and caveats that apply to the study as a whole: How much clinical and demographic metadata was included differed by source and by participant, and the metadata was provided uncurated.

At one collaborating source in Seattle, patients were enrolled during active infection and were followed longitudinally through the course of disease. Collaborating institutions collected whole blood in K2EDTA tubes following their own protocols. For TCRbeta analysis, collaborators shipped samples as frozen whole blood, isolated PBMCs, or DNA extracted from either of those sample types. The sequence was obtained from a woman aged 60 to 75 with COVID-19, enrolled during active disease. The rearrangement combines TRBV7-2 with TRBJ2-7; 6 matching bases give a weak D call of TRBD1. Material for sequencing was peripheral blood. The nucleotide sequence reads as follows: TGTGCCAGCAGCTCACGGACAGCAAGCTCCTACGAGCAGTACTTC. The encoded protein is CASSSRTASSYEQYF. When the CDR3 is completed using the reference TRBV7-2 and TRBJ2-7 genes on either side, the full variable domain is GAGVSQSPSNKVTEKGKDVELRCDPISGHTALYWYRQSLGQGLEFLIYFQGNSAPDKSGLPSDRFSAERTGGSVSTLTIQRTQQEDSAVYLCASSSRTASSYEQYFGPGTRLTVT.